This TCR beta chain was captured by sequencing in a study of OX40 agonist ivuxolimab in advanced cancers. Study at large: Prior therapy, whether anti-PD-1, anti-PD-L1 or anti-CTLA-4, was allowed, and 35% to 40% had some. Overall study findings and caveats: Clonal expansion among partial responders at 0.1-3.0 mg/kg ranked near the lowest. CD8+ T cells were the subset that, on average, had more expanded clones than CD4+. The CD4+ and CD8+ T cells in the blood had expanded clonally by week 6 at 0.1 to 3.0 mg/kg.

Libraries were prepared by immunoSEQ multiplex PCR; TCRdb keeps only in-frame clonotypes and omits some of them. The table shows about 91,000 clones, with 80% to 90% occurring only once. A word on this clone: As yet, its antigen is unknown.

This CDR3 contains 17 residues. Sequences were derived from CD4+ or CD8+ T cells sorted from blood, sampled in a trial of the OX40 agonist ivuxolimab. The sequence was obtained from an adult with an advanced solid tumor such as melanoma, head and neck, liver or kidney cancer. The chain combines TRBV21-1 with TRBJ2-2; the table's D call TRBD1 went unverified against the DNA. TRBV21-1 is given as a pseudogene. CDR3 region: CASSKGRQHTNTGELFF. The CDR3 nucleotides are TGTGCCAGCAGCAAGGGCAGACAGCACACGAACACCGGGGAGCTGTTTTTT.